The T cell receptor beta chain described here comes from a study of T cells in Graves' hyperthyroidism and ophthalmopathy. Study information: Sampling of peripheral blood happened at initial diagnosis, prior to any treatment. Overall study findings and caveats: Most clonotypes that expanded in the thyroid above 0.001 also showed up in blood.

Trimming cost V 6 bases and J 2 bases, with 17 bases left between them. The CDR3 loop spans 15 amino acids. Germline loops: CDR1 MNHEY, CDR2 SVGAGI. This clonotype was seen repeatedly, ten times or more. The antigen remains undetermined. Researchers took RNA transcripts and amplified the TCR beta CDR3 regions from them. When the TCR CDR3 underwent first-round RT-PCR, the HTBI primer set was used. Via MiXCR, TCRdb re-called the multiplex PCR reads, giving one row per CDR3 protein. The repertoire consists of 350,000 or so distinct CDR3 sequences, with less than 20% occurring once and the leading ten covering 15% to 17%. Ophthalmopathy in the patients scored at least 3 on Clinical Activity Score and at least 4 on NOSPECS grade, lasting under 3 months. The authors obtained PBMCs from 7.5 to 10 ml of fresh peripheral blood.

This receptor was identified in a woman in her 40s with Graves' ophthalmopathy. The rearrangement uses TRBV6-5 and TRBJ2-7, with TRBD1 as a possible D gene (6 bases). Material for sequencing was blood. The CDR3 loop is CASSRGQIVTYEQYF. The CDR3 nucleotides read TGTGCCAGCAGCCGAGGACAGATCGTCACCTACGAGCAGTACTTC.